A selection of T cell receptor beta chains follows, all from one sample in a study of T-cell reconstitution after alpha-beta-depleted transplantation in children. In TCRdb, the PCR reads were re-called with MiXCR into one record per CDR3 protein. The table records 400,000 to 550,000 distinct CDR3 sequences, 8% to 11% of them present only once. Sample: PBMCs, taken before TCRalphabeta/CD19-depleted stem cell transplant. Receptor source: a child aged 2 to 9 with inherited bone marrow failure, due to receive a stem cell transplant. Each CDR3 is given with its conserved first and last residue. Fields, in order: CDR3 length, J gene, V gene, CDR3 protein.

length: 16; J: TRBJ2-7; V: TRBV28; CDR3: CASSPRTGPGAYEQYF
length: 13; J: TRBJ2-3; V: TRBV30; CDR3: CAWRIEGTDTQYF
length: 16; J: TRBJ2-3; V: TRBV19; CDR3: CASSIGLAASTDTQYF
length: 12; J: TRBJ2-7; V: TRBV25-1; CDR3: CASSGTGGEQYF
length: 13; J: TRBJ2-3; V: TRBV20-1; CDR3: CSPPKTSTDTQYF
length: 14; J: TRBJ2-7; V: TRBV6-2/TRBV6-3; CDR3: CASSYRAEPYEQYF
length: 14; J: TRBJ1-1; V: TRBV18; CDR3: CASSPWHENTEAFF
length: 14; J: TRBJ2-1; V: TRBV29-1; CDR3: CSVPGLADYNEQFF
length: 14; J: TRBJ1-1; V: TRBV20-1; CDR3: CSASATGVDTEAFF
length: 13; J: TRBJ2-7; V: TRBV27; CDR3: CASSLSGGYEQYF
length: 15; J: TRBJ2-1; V: TRBV6-1; CDR3: CASTPDRVTYNEQFF
length: 12; J: TRBJ2-7; V: TRBV6-5; CDR3: CASSTGRHEQYF
length: 11; J: TRBJ2-1; V: TRBV12-3/TRBV12-4; CDR3: CASSFALFQFF
length: 19; J: TRBJ2-2; V: TRBV12-3/TRBV12-4; CDR3: CASRSTGTSGGDNTGELFF
length: 17; J: TRBJ2-2; V: TRBV7-9; CDR3: CASSPTTRAPNTGELFF
length: 17; J: TRBJ1-5; V: TRBV2; CDR3: CASGYLRRQGSNQPQHF
length: 17; J: TRBJ2-1; V: TRBV5-1; CDR3: CASSSFGRHESYNEQFF
length: 14; J: TRBJ1-2; V: TRBV12-3/TRBV12-4; CDR3: CASSWGDTDYGYTF
length: 11; J: TRBJ2-3; V: TRBV20-1; CDR3: CSARIQDTQYF